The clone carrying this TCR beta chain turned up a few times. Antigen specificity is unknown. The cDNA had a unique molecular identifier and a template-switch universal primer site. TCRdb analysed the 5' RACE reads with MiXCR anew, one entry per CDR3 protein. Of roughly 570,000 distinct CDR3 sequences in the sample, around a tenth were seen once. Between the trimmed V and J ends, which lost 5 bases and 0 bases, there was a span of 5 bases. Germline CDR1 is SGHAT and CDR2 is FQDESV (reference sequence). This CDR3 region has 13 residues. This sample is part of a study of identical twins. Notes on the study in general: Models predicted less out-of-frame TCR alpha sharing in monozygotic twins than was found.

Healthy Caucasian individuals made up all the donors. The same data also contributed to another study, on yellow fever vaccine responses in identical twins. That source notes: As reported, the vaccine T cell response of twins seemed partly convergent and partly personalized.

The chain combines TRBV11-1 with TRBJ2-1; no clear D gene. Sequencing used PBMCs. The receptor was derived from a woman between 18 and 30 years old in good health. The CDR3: CASSPHSYNEQFF. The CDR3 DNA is TGTGCCAGCAGCCCCCACTCCTACAATGAGCAGTTCTTC.